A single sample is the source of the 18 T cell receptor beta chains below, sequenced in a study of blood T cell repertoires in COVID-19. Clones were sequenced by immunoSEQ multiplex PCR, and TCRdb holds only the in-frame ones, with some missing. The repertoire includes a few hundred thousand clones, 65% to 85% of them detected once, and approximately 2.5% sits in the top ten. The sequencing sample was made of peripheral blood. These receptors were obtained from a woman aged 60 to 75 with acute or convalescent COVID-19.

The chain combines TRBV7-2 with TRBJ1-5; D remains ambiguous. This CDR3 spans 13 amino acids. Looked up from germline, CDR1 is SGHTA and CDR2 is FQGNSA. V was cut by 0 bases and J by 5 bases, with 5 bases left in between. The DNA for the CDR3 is TGTGCCAGCAGCTTAGCCCCAGATCAGCCCCAGCATTTT. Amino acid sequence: CASSLAPDQPQHF.

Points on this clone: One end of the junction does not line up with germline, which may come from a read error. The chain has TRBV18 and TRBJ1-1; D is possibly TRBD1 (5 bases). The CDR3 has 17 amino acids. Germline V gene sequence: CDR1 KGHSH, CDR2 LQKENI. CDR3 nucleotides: TGTGCCAGCTCACCCCCCAACCGACAGTACCTGAACACTGAAGCTTTTTTT. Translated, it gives CASSPPNRQYLNTEAFF.

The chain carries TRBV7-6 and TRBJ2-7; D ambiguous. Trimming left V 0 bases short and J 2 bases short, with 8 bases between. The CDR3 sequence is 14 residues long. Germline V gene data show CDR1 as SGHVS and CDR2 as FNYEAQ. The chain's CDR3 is CASSLAPTTYEQYF. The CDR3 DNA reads TGTGCCAGCAGCTTAGCCCCGACAACCTACGAGCAGTACTTC.

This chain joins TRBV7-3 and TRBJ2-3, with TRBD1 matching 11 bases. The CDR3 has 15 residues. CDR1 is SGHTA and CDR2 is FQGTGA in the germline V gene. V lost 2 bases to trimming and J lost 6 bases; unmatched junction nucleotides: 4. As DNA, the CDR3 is TGTGCCAGCAGCTTAGCAGGACAGGGGGCTGATACGCAGTATTTT. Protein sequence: CASSLAGQGADTQYF.

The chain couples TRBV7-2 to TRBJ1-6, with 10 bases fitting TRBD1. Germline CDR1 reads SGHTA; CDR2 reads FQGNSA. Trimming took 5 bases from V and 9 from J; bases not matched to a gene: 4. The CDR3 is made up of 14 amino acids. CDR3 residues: CASSLGQGTSPLHF. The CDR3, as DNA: TGTGCCAGCAGCCTGGGACAGGGGACTTCACCCCTCCACTTT.

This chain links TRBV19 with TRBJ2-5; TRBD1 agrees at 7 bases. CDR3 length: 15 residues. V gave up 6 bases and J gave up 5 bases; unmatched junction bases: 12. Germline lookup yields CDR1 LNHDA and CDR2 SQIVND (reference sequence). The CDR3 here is CASRPGQERMETQYF. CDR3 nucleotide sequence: TGTGCCAGTAGACCCGGACAGGAGCGCATGGAGACCCAGTACTTC.

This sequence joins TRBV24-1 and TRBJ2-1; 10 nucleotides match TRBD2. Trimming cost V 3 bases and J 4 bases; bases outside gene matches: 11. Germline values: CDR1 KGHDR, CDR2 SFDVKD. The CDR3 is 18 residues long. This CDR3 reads CATSDQDISGGHYNEQFF. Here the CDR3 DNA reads TGTGCCACCAGTGATCAAGATATTAGCGGGGGGCATTACAATGAGCAGTTCTTC.

The CDR3 here is CASRPRESGANVLTF. CDR3 DNA sequence: TGTGCCAGCAGGCCCAGGGAATCCGGGGCCAACGTCCTGACTTTC. The chain is built from TRBV6-5 and TRBJ2-6, with D possibly being TRBD1 (5 bases). Germline CDR1 reads MNHEY; CDR2 reads SVGAGI. The V end lost 6 bases, the J end lost 4 bases, and 13 bases lay between the germline ends. This CDR3 has 15 residues.

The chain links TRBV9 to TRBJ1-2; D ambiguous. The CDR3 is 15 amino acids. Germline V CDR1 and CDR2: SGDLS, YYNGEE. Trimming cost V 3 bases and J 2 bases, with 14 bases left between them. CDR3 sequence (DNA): TGTGCCAGCAGCGGCGAGTCGCCCGAAAACTATGGCTACACCTTC. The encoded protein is CASSGESPENYGYTF. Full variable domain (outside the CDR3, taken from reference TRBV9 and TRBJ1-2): DSGVTQTPKHLITATGQRVTLRCSPRSGDLSVYWYQQSLDQGLQFLIQYYNGEERAKGNILERFSAQQFPDLHSELNLSSLELGDSALYFCASSGESPENYGYTFGSGTRLTVV.

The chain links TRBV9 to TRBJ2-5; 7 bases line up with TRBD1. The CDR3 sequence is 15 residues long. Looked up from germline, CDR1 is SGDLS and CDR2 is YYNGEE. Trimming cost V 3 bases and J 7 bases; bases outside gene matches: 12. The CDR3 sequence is CASSGRDSQTVTQYF. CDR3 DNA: TGTGCCAGCAGCGGACGGGACAGCCAGACCGTGACCCAGTACTTC.

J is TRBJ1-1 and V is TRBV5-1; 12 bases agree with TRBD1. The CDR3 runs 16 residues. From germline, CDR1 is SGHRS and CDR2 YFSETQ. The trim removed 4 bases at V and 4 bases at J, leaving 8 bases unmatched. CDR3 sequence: CASSPGDRGRSTEAFF. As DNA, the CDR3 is TGCGCCAGCAGCCCGGGGGACAGGGGGCGCAGCACTGAAGCTTTCTTT.

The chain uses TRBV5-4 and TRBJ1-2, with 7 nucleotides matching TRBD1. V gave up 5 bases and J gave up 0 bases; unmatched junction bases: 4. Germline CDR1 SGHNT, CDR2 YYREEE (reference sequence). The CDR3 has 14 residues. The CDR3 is CASRETGANYGYTF. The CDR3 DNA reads TGTGCCAGCAGGGAAACAGGGGCTAACTATGGCTACACCTTC.

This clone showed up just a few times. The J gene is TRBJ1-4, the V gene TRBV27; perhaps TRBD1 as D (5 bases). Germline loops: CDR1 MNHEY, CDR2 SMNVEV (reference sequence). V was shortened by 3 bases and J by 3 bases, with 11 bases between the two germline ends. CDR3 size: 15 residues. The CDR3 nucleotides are TGTGCCAGCAGTTTTGGGCTCAGGGCTAATGAAAAACTGTTTTTT. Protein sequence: CASSFGLRANEKLFF. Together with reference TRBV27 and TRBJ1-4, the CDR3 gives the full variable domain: EAQVTQNPRYLITVTGKKLTVTCSQNMNHEYMSWYRQDPGLGLRQIYYSMNVEVTDKGDVPEGYKVSRKEKRNFPLILESPSPNQTSLYFCASSFGLRANEKLFFGSGTQLSVL.

For the CDR3, the DNA is TGTGCCAGCAGTTACAAACAGGGCACAGATACGCAGTATTTT. Its translation: CASSYKQGTDTQYF. The chain links TRBV6-5 to TRBJ2-3; tentatively, D is TRBD1 (5 bases). Germline loops: CDR1 MNHEY, CDR2 SVGAGI. The V and J ends lost 2 bases and 1 base respectively, with 7 bases between them. The CDR3 runs to 14 residues.

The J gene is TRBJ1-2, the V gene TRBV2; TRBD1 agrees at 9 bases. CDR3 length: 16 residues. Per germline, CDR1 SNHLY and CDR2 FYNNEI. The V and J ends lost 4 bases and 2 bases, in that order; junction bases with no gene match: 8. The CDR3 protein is CASSVGPGQGNYGYTF. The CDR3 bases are TGTGCCAGCAGTGTTGGTCCTGGACAGGGGAACTATGGCTACACCTTC.

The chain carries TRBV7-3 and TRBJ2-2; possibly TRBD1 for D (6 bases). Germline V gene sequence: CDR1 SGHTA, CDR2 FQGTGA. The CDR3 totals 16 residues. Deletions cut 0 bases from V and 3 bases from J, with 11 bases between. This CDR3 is CASSLTFAGDTGELFF. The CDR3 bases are TGTGCCAGCAGCTTAACGTTCGCAGGGGACACCGGGGAGCTGTTTTTT.

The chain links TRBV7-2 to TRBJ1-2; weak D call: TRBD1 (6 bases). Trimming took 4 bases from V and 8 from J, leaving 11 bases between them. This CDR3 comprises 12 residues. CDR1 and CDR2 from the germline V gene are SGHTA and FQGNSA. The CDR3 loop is CASSSQGWGYTF. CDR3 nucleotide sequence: TGTGCCAGCAGCTCACAGGGATGGGGCTACACCTTC.

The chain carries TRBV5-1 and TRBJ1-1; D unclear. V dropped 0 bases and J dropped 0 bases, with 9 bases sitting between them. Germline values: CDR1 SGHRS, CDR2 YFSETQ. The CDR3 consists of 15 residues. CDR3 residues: CASSLGRRVNTEAFF. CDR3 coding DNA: TGCGCCAGCAGCTTGGGCCGGAGAGTGAACACTGAAGCTTTCTTT.